The 20 T cell receptor beta chains presented below share a single source sample, sequenced in a study of molecular identifiers for immune sequencing clone quantification. Via MiXCR, TCRdb re-called the PCR reads, giving one row per CDR3 protein. The sample holds 300,000 to 400,000 distinct CDR3 sequences, roughly 23% seen once. The material sequenced was naive CD8+ T cells from blood, with Jurkat cell RNA spiked in. Subset of the sample: FACS-sorted CD8+CD4-CCR7+CD45RA+ naive T cells. The receptors were gathered from a human donor in good health. Some libraries in this study had Jurkat cell RNA spiked in.

The sample holds a few counts of this clonotype. The chain uses TRBV11-2 and TRBJ2-5, with 12 bases identical to TRBD1. Trimming took 4 bases from V and 4 from J; bases not matched to a gene: 7. The CDR3 totals 16 residues. CDR1 is SGHAT and CDR2 is FQNNGV in the germline V gene. CDR3 nucleotides: TGTGCCAGCAGCTACGGGACAGGGGGCGTTCGAGAGACCCAGTACTTC. Amino acid sequence: CASSYGTGGVRETQYF.

This clonotype was observed many times. This chain uses TRBV7-2 with TRBJ2-7; TRBD1 matches 7 bases. Germline assignment: CDR1 SGHTA and CDR2 FQGNSA. Germline trimming cut 5 bases from V and 4 bases from J; bases unmatched to any gene: 5. The CDR3 sequence is 13 residues long. This CDR3 is CASSHGTVYEQYF. The CDR3 coding sequence is TGTGCCAGCAGCCACGGGACAGTTTACGAGCAGTACTTC.

This clonotype was observed a few times. At one end, the junction sequence differs from germline, possibly due to a read error. The V call is TRBV4-1, the J call TRBJ1-1; D possibly corresponds to TRBD1 (5 bases). Looked up from germline, CDR1 is MGHRA and CDR2 is YSYEKL. The CDR3 loop spans 15 amino acids. The chain's CDR3 is CASSLTGGGGTEASF. CDR3 coding DNA: TGCGCCAGCAGCCTCACGGGTGGGGGGGGGACTGAAGCTTCCTTT.

This clonotype has a handful of counts. The chain is built from TRBV30 and TRBJ2-2, with 7 nucleotides matching TRBD1. J lost 4 bases, V lost 7 bases, and 15 bases had no gene match. Germline V gene lookup returns CDR1 GTSNPN and CDR2 SVGIG (reference sequence). CDR3 length equals 16 residues. In DNA, the CDR3 is TGTGCCTTGCTGAACGACAGGGTATATAGCACCGGGGAGCTGTTTTTT. Amino acid sequence: CALLNDRVYSTGELFF. Together with reference TRBV30 and TRBJ2-2, the CDR3 gives the full variable domain: SQTIHQWPATLVQPVGSPLSLECTVEGTSNPNLYWYRQAAGRGLQLLFYSVGIGQISSEVPQNLSASRPQDRQFILSSKKLLLSDSGFYLCALLNDRVYSTGELFFGEGSRLTVL.

This clonotype was picked up many times. This chain joins TRBV19 and TRBJ1-5; no definite D call. Trimming shortened V by 3 bases and J by 7 bases, and 16 bases separated the two germline ends. Germline lookup yields CDR1 LNHDA and CDR2 SQIVND (reference sequence). The CDR3 spans 15 residues. Here the CDR3 reads CASSMGWGAGQPQHF. Written as DNA, the CDR3 is TGTGCCAGTAGTATGGGATGGGGAGCGGGCCAGCCCCAGCATTTT.

A word on this clonotype: A much more abundant neighbour one base away suggests this may be a read error. The genes are TRBV14 and TRBJ1-1; no definite D call. The germline V gene encodes CDR1 SGHDN and CDR2 FVKESK. CDR3 length: 13 residues. V lost 6 bases and J lost 8, with 16 bases in between. CDR3 bases: TGTGCCAGCAGGCTCCTCCGAACACAAGAAGCTTTCTTT. It codes for CASRLLRTQEAFF.

This clonotype was found many times. The genes are TRBV2 and TRBJ2-1; D perhaps matches TRBD2 (7 bases). The V gene lost 8 bases and the J gene lost 0 bases, with 14 bases spanning the gap. The CDR3 spans 15 residues. Germline V gives CDR1 SNHLY, CDR2 FYNNEI. The CDR3: CASQTGGSSYNEQFF. CDR3 coding DNA: TGTGCCAGCCAGACGGGGGGCAGCTCCTACAATGAGCAGTTCTTC.

The rearrangement uses TRBV27 and TRBJ2-1; 7 bases line up with TRBD2. The CDR3 totals 14 residues. V was clipped by 2 bases and J by 10 bases; unmatched bases: 8. Looked up from germline, CDR1 is MNHEY and CDR2 is SMNVEV (reference sequence). For the CDR3, the DNA is TGTGCCAGCAGTTTAGCGGGAGCCGTGTGGGAGCAGTTCTTC. Amino acid sequence: CASSLAGAVWEQFF.

This clonotype has ten or more counts. This sequence joins TRBV5-6 and TRBJ2-7; D may be TRBD2 (5 bases). V lost 2 bases and J lost 4, with 19 bases in between. The CDR3 runs to 16 residues. CDR1 SGHDT and CDR2 YYEEEE come from the germline V gene. CDR3 coding DNA: TGTGCCAGCAGCTTCCTAACGTTGGGAGCGTCTTACGAGCAGTACTTC. Translated, it gives CASSFLTLGASYEQYF.

There are a few counts of this clonotype. The rearrangement joins TRBV27 to TRBJ1-5, with a weak D call TRBD1 (6 bases). Germline V gene data show CDR1 as MNHEY and CDR2 as SMNVEV (reference sequence). Between the trimmed V and J ends, which lost 5 bases and 3 bases, there was a span of 11 bases. The length of the CDR3 is 14 residues. CDR3 DNA sequence: TGTGCCAGCAGTCCCAGGGGAAACAATCAGCCCCAGCATTTT. Amino acids: CASSPRGNNQPQHF.

In its sample, this clonotype was seen a few times. The genes are TRBV10-1 and TRBJ2-3; D might be TRBD1 or TRBD2, each matching 6 bases. Trimming left V 1 base short and J 4 bases short, with 12 bases between. CDR3 length: 15 amino acids. Germline values: CDR1 WNHNN, CDR2 SYGVQD (reference sequence). The CDR3: CASSEWGASSDTQYF. In DNA form, the CDR3 reads TGCGCCAGCAGTGAGTGGGGGGCCTCTTCAGATACGCAGTATTTT.

This clonotype occurred many times. This CDR3 reads CASGGDRLGEQYF. In DNA, the CDR3 is TGTGCCAGCGGGGGGGACAGGCTAGGCGAGCAGTACTTC. V and J are TRBV6-6 and TRBJ2-7; perhaps TRBD1 as D (8 bases). The CDR3 has 13 amino acids. CDR1 and CDR2 from the germline V gene are MNHNY and SVGAGI (reference sequence). V lost 8 bases, J lost 6 bases, and 17 bases lay in between.

This clonotype was observed many times. The chain combines TRBV25-1 with TRBJ2-7; 7 bases fit TRBD1. The CDR3 has 13 residues. With 6 bases clipped from V and 4 bases from J, the junction kept 6 bases outside the gene matches. Germline values: CDR1 MGHDK, CDR2 SYGVNS. The CDR3 DNA sequence: TGTGCCAGCAGGGTCCCAGGGGGTTACGAGCAGTACTTC. Its protein product is CASRVPGGYEQYF.

For this clonotype: This may be a read error, as it is one base from a much larger clone. The chain uses TRBV7-9 and TRBJ2-7, with 7 positions matching TRBD1. The CDR3 runs to 15 residues. Unmatched junction bases numbered 11, after V lost 6 bases and J lost 3 bases. CDR1 is SEHNR, CDR2 FQNEAQ, per germline (reference sequence). The CDR3 here is CASRPLRDSYYEQYF. The CDR3 bases are TGTGCCAGCAGACCCTTGAGGGACAGCTACTACGAGCAGTACTTC.

There are a few counts of this clonotype. This chain joins TRBV20-1 and TRBJ2-7; D may be TRBD2 (5 bases). Germline CDR1 DFQATT, CDR2 SNEGSKA (reference sequence). The V end was cut by 1 base, the J end by 7 bases, with 20 bases between. The CDR3 runs to 15 residues. The CDR3 is CSARGREGSAREQYF. As DNA, the CDR3 is TGCAGTGCTAGAGGCCGAGAAGGGAGTGCCCGTGAGCAGTACTTC.

Comments on this clonotype: This sequence may be a read error, since a much larger clone differs from it by one base. The V gene is TRBV28, the J gene TRBJ1-2; 7 positions agree with TRBD1. The CDR3 spans 16 residues. From germline, CDR1 is MDHEN and CDR2 SYDVKM. DNA of the CDR3: TGTGCCGGCAGTTCCCTCGACAGGGCATTCGATTATGGCTACACCTTC. Translating it yields CAGSSLDRAFDYGYTF.

This clonotype has at least ten counts. CDR3 DNA: TGTGCCACCAGCGCGCCTTTTAAGGACAGGGATGAAGCTTTCTTT. Translating it yields CATSAPFKDRDEAFF. The V and J genes are TRBV15 and TRBJ1-1, with 8 nucleotides matching TRBD1. The CDR3 is made up of 15 amino acids. V lost 5 bases to trimming and J lost 7 bases; unmatched junction nucleotides: 12. Germline assignment: CDR1 LNHNV and CDR2 YYDKDF (reference sequence).

The chain has TRBV6-5 and TRBJ1-2; D not certain. CDR3 length: 13 residues. Germline values: CDR1 MNHEY, CDR2 SVGAGI. V was cut by 2 bases and J by 7 bases, with 11 bases left in between. The CDR3 loop is CASSYGQEGGYTF. CDR3 DNA: TGTGCCAGCAGTTACGGTCAGGAGGGTGGCTACACCTTC.

This clonotype was recorded at least ten times. The V and J genes are TRBV6-5 and TRBJ1-5, with D possibly matching TRBD1 (5 bases). The CDR3 loop spans 14 amino acids. V was trimmed by 5 bases and J by 7 bases, leaving 15 bases between them. Germline CDR1 MNHEY, CDR2 SVGAGI. CDR3 loop: CASSPGTNYQPQHF. Here the CDR3 DNA reads TGTGCCAGCAGTCCCGGGACCAACTACCAGCCCCAGCATTTT.

This clonotype has ten or more counts. The rearrangement uses TRBV29-1 and TRBJ2-1, with TRBD2 matching over 7 bases. CDR3 length: 15 residues. Trimming took 0 bases from V and 0 from J; bases not matched to a gene: 2. The germline CDR1 and CDR2 sequences are SQVTM and ANQGSEA. The CDR3: CSVEERGSSYNEQFF. The CDR3 DNA reads TGCAGCGTTGAAGAGCGGGGGAGCTCCTACAATGAGCAGTTCTTC.